This passage covers 20 T cell receptor beta chains from one sample sequenced in a study of T-cell reconstitution after alpha-beta-depleted transplantation in children. A TCRbeta library incorporating unique molecular identifiers was prepared. TCRdb reprocessed the PCR reads with MiXCR, giving one entry per CDR3 protein. The sample holds approximately 800,000 distinct CDR3 sequences, around 17% seen once. The material sequenced was PBMCs, mostly from graft donor cells, taken 360 days after TCRalphabeta/CD19-depleted stem cell transplant. Receptors were obtained from a male patient aged 10 to 17 who had a stem cell transplant for acute lymphoblastic leukemia, so the T cells may come from the graft donor.

The genes are TRBV3-1 and TRBJ2-2; 13 bases line up with TRBD2. Germline CDR1 LGHDT, CDR2 YNNKEL (reference sequence). This CDR3 has 18 residues. Trimming removed 11 bases from V and 7 bases from J; junction bases left unmatched: 19. CDR3 region: CASSHVLGTSGTVGELFF. In nucleotides, the CDR3 is TGTGCCTCCAGCCACGTCCTTGGGACTAGCGGGACTGTCGGGGAGCTGTTTTTT.

This clonotype was found many times. This chain joins TRBV4-1 and TRBJ2-7, with TRBD1 matching over 9 bases. V gave up 2 bases and J gave up 2 bases; unmatched junction bases: 7. From germline, CDR1 is MGHRA and CDR2 YSYEKL. This CDR3 is 16 amino acids long. Here the CDR3 DNA reads TGCGCCAGCAGCCAACCTATCCGGGACAGGGCCTACGAGCAGTACTTC. Protein: CASSQPIRDRAYEQYF.

The V gene is TRBV12-3 or TRBV12-4, the J gene TRBJ2-1, with 9 bases fitting TRBD1. V lost 6 bases and J lost 5; bases outside the gene matches: 20. The CDR3 extends over 19 amino acids. CDR3 in DNA: TGTGCCAGCAGCTCACGTATGGGGGAGGGGACAGGGCGCAACAATGAGCAGTTCTTC. It specifies CASSSRMGEGTGRNNEQFF.

This sequence joins TRBV13 and TRBJ2-1; D uncertain. Trimming shortened V by 5 bases and J by 6 bases, and 14 bases separated the two germline ends. In germline, CDR1 is PRHDT, CDR2 FYEKMQ (reference sequence). This CDR3 comprises 14 residues. The CDR3 DNA reads TGTGCCAGCAGCCCGCGGATATGGGGCAATGAGCAGTTCTTC. Its translation: CASSPRIWGNEQFF. Variable domain in full (rest from reference TRBV13 and TRBJ2-1): AAGVIQSPRHLIKEKRETATLKCYPIPRHDTVYWYQQGPGQDPQFLISFYEKMQSDKGSIPDRFSAQQFSDYHSELNMSSLELGDSALYFCASSPRIWGNEQFFGPGTRLTVL.

The chain is built from TRBV2 and TRBJ2-7; 9 bases are a match to TRBD2. V shed 7 bases, J shed 3 bases, and the junction held 13 bases outside the gene matches. Germline V gene lookup returns CDR1 SNHLY and CDR2 FYNNEI. The CDR3 is 16 residues long. CDR3 coding DNA: TGTGCCAGCATTGCTTACAGCGGGAGGATTGTCTACGAGCAGTACTTC. Translated: CASIAYSGRIVYEQYF.

This rearrangement joins TRBV28 to TRBJ2-1, with D possibly being TRBD2 (6 bases). Per the germline V gene, CDR1 is MDHEN and CDR2 is SYDVKM. The V and J ends lost 11 bases and 0 bases respectively, with 14 bases between them. This CDR3 spans 14 amino acids. The DNA of the CDR3 is TGTGCCCACGGGAGAGGGATCTCCTACAATGAGCAGTTCTTC. It translates to CAHGRGISYNEQFF.

The gene calls are TRBV7-9 and TRBJ1-5; 7 bases fit TRBD1. Germline V gene sequence: CDR1 SEHNR, CDR2 FQNEAQ (reference sequence). CDR3 length: 17 residues. J gave up 3 bases and V 5 bases, and 13 bases lay outside the gene matches. The CDR3 here is CASSPGTVHFANQPQHF. The CDR3 region has the DNA TGTGCCAGCAGCCCCGGGACAGTCCACTTTGCCAATCAGCCCCAGCATTTT.

The chain is built from TRBV2 and TRBJ2-2, with no clear D. The CDR3 contains 15 residues. From germline, CDR1 is SNHLY and CDR2 FYNNEI. V lost 6 bases and J lost 8, with 19 bases in between. The chain's CDR3 is CASRLEPRLGGELFF. The CDR3, as DNA: TGTGCCAGCAGATTGGAGCCCCGACTGGGAGGGGAGCTGTTTTTT.

For the CDR3, the DNA is TGCGCCAGCAGCCAACGTTCGGCTAGCGGCTACAATGAGCAGTTCTTC. Residues: CASSQRSASGYNEQFF. The V call is TRBV4-1, the J call TRBJ2-1; TRBD2 matches 7 bases. This CDR3 is built from 16 residues. Germline lookup yields CDR1 MGHRA and CDR2 YSYEKL. Trimming removed 2 bases from V and 3 bases from J; junction bases left unmatched: 7.

The chain employs TRBV6-5 and TRBJ2-1; no clear D. The V end lost 0 bases, the J end lost 12 bases, and 21 bases lay between the germline ends. The CDR3 totals 16 residues. Germline assignment: CDR1 MNHEY and CDR2 SVGAGI. The CDR3 here is CASSYSGVPYPFVQFF. CDR3 DNA: TGTGCCAGCAGTTACTCTGGGGTGCCTTACCCGTTTGTGCAGTTCTTC.

The chain combines TRBV9 with TRBJ2-1; no reliable D call. The CDR3 is 15 amino acids. V shed 0 bases and J shed 3 bases, with 10 bases lying between them. Germline V CDR1 and CDR2: SGDLS, YYNGEE. The CDR3 loop is CASSVETGNYNEQFF. For the CDR3, the DNA is TGTGCCAGCAGCGTAGAGACGGGTAACTACAATGAGCAGTTCTTC.

This chain uses TRBV5-1 with TRBJ2-3; 10 bases are a match to TRBD1. This CDR3 is built from 14 residues. Looked up from germline, CDR1 is SGHRS and CDR2 is YFSETQ. After removal of 6 bases from V and 4 bases from J, the junction contained 5 bases not matched to a gene. CDR3 residues: CASMTGGASDTQYF. In DNA, the CDR3 is TGCGCCAGCATGACAGGGGGCGCCTCAGATACGCAGTATTTT.

This clonotype was counted a few times. V usage is TRBV6-2 or TRBV6-3 and J usage is TRBJ2-1, with D unclear. V lost 8 bases, J lost 0 bases, and 14 bases lay in between. Germline values: CDR1 MNHEY, CDR2 SVGEGT. The CDR3 is 15 residues long. The CDR3 protein is CASLTARSSYNEQFF. The CDR3 coding sequence is TGTGCCAGCCTCACGGCAAGGAGCTCCTACAATGAGCAGTTCTTC.

The chain carries TRBV25-1 and TRBJ2-7, with TRBD1 matching over 9 bases. Germline V gene sequence: CDR1 MGHDK, CDR2 SYGVNS. The CDR3 runs to 15 residues. The junction had 7 bases not matched to a gene; V was cut back by 5 bases and J by 2 bases. The CDR3 here is CASSQRGQGTYEQYF. The DNA for the CDR3 is TGTGCCAGCAGTCAAAGGGGACAGGGCACCTACGAGCAGTACTTC.

The rearrangement uses TRBV6-5 and TRBJ1-2; TRBD1 might be the D (6 bases). This CDR3 is 16 amino acids long. With 0 bases removed from V and 1 base from J, the gap between germline ends came to 12 bases. The V gene's germline CDR1 is MNHEY and CDR2 SVGAGI. The CDR3 DNA sequence: TGTGCCAGCAGTTACTCGGTGGGGGCGGTTAACTATGGCTACACCTTC. Translating it yields CASSYSVGAVNYGYTF.

This clonotype has ten or more counts. This chain joins TRBV7-9 and TRBJ2-1; 10 positions match TRBD2. CDR3 length: 15 residues. The germline CDR1 and CDR2 sequences are SEHNR and FQNEAQ (reference sequence). Trimming removed 4 bases from V and 6 bases from J; junction bases left unmatched: 6. CDR3 amino acids: CASSSIAGGGNEQFF. The CDR3 DNA reads as TGTGCCAGCAGCTCTATAGCGGGAGGAGGCAATGAGCAGTTCTTC.

The gene calls are TRBV7-8 and TRBJ2-1, with D unresolved. The germline V and J ends were trimmed by 7 bases and 8 bases, with 9 bases remaining between them. The CDR3 contains 11 residues. CDR1 SGHVS and CDR2 FQNEAQ come from the germline V gene. CDR3 residues: CASKLGDEQFF. CDR3 coding DNA: TGTGCCAGCAAGCTCGGCGATGAGCAGTTCTTC.

This clonotype was seen repeatedly, ten times or more. V and J are TRBV9 and TRBJ2-2, with 11 bases matching TRBD2. CDR3 length: 17 amino acids. With V trimmed by 3 bases and J by 7 bases, 11 bases remained unmatched. From germline, CDR1 is SGDLS and CDR2 YYNGEE. The CDR3 here is CASSGPGLAAGGGELFF. The DNA for the CDR3 is TGTGCCAGCAGCGGGCCGGGACTAGCGGCAGGAGGCGGGGAGCTGTTTTTT.

The chain combines TRBV29-1 with TRBJ2-1; 9 bases are shared with TRBD1. J gave up 7 bases and V 7 bases, and 20 bases lay outside the gene matches. In germline, CDR1 is SQVTM, CDR2 ANQGSEA. This CDR3 region has 17 residues. DNA for the CDR3: TGCAGCGCTGAGGGACTAATCACCGGGACAGGGACTAATGAGCAGTTCTTC. This encodes CSAEGLITGTGTNEQFF.

The V and J genes are TRBV6-5 and TRBJ2-7; the D gene is possibly TRBD2 (5 bases). The ends were cut back, 2 bases at V and 3 bases at J, with 11 bases in the middle. This CDR3 has 14 residues. Germline V lookup: CDR1 MNHEY, CDR2 SVGAGI. CDR3 sequence reads: CASSYVGKNYEQYF. CDR3 nucleotide sequence: TGTGCCAGCAGTTACGTCGGGAAAAACTACGAGCAGTACTTC.